This TCR beta chain was identified during a study of blood T cell repertoires in COVID-19. Germline V CDR1 and CDR2: SGHTA, FQGTGA. This CDR3 has 16 residues. The ends lost 5 bases at V and 7 bases at J; junction bases unmatched: 8. The repertoire was sequenced with immunoSEQ multiplex PCR; TCRdb's copy has only in-frame clones and lacks some. This sample has 80,000 to 100,000 clones, with about 74% found just once. Sample: peripheral blood. The rearrangement links TRBV7-3 to TRBJ2-2; 12 bases line up with TRBD1. This TCR was recovered from a man in his 70s with COVID-19, enrolled during active disease. The CDR3 DNA reads TGTGCCAGCAGCCCCGGGACAGGGGGCGGGCACGGGGAGCTGTTTTTT. Residues: CASSPGTGGGHGELFF.